Below, 15 T cell receptor beta chains from the same sample are listed, as sequenced in a study of Ad26.COV2.S vaccination and SARS-CoV-2 variants (dated by TCRdb to about 2021). The sample's treatment or condition, from its label and the paper: some 20 received Ad26.COV2.S at low or high dose, single or two shots; 5 received placebo; per-sample allocation not given. For vaccine and placebo recipients, the sequenced repertoires came from samples collected on day 63 after the first injection. Library preparation employed the immunoSEQ multiplex PCR assay. Drawn from immuneACCESS, this table holds only the in-frame rearrangements with V and J called that TCRdb kept. Clones are partly lost; checked studies trace under half to an unresolved V gene and leave the rest unexplained. For this sample there are fewer than 500,000 clones; roughly nine tenths appear just once. Jointly, the top ten make up 2.5% of the sample.

The input for sequencing was peripheral blood, taken in a trial of Ad26.COV2.S vaccine versus placebo. The receptors derive from a person between 18 and 65 years old who received the Ad26.COV2.S COVID-19 vaccine or a placebo.

V and J are TRBV7-9 and TRBJ1-1; D is perhaps TRBD1 (5 bases). Germline lookup yields CDR1 SEHNR and CDR2 FQNEAQ (reference sequence). V shed 1 base and J shed 0 bases, with 9 bases lying between them. CDR3 length: 15 residues. Here the CDR3 DNA reads TGTGCCAGCAGCTTAGGGCTGGGGGTGAACACTGAAGCTTTCTTT. Amino acids: CASSLGLGVNTEAFF.

CDR3 sequence reads: CASTSMAGGAGNSPLHF. The DNA of the CDR3 is TGTGCCAGTACCTCAATGGCAGGGGGCGCAGGGAATTCACCCCTCCACTTT. The chain combines TRBV19 with TRBJ1-6; 8 positions match TRBD1. The germline gives CDR1 LNHDA, CDR2 SQIVND (reference sequence). The junction had 15 bases not matched to a gene; V was cut back by 7 bases and J by 7 bases. This CDR3 spans 17 amino acids.

The genes are TRBV6-5 and TRBJ1-2; D is ambiguous. Germline values: CDR1 MNHEY, CDR2 SVGAGI. V was pared by 5 bases and J by 6 bases, with 16 bases between. This CDR3 is built from 14 residues. Here the CDR3 reads CASSLLRSFDGYTF. Written as DNA, the CDR3 is TGTGCCAGCAGTCTACTCCGCAGTTTCGATGGCTACACCTTC.

The CDR3 DNA is TGCAGCGTTGAAGATGCCGGGAAGGGCAACACTGAAGCTTTCTTT. This translates into CSVEDAGKGNTEAFF. The chain has TRBV29-1 and TRBJ1-1; D call uncertain. There are 15 residues in the CDR3. The V gene lost 0 bases and the J gene lost 2 bases, with 13 bases spanning the gap. CDR1 and CDR2 from the germline V gene are SQVTM and ANQGSEA.

V is TRBV4-2 and J is TRBJ1-5; D uncertain. The CDR3 loop spans 16 amino acids. The germline V and J ends were trimmed by 4 bases and 0 bases, with 13 bases remaining between them. Germline values: CDR1 LGHNA, CDR2 YNFKEQ. CDR3 in DNA: TGTGCCAGCAGCCTTTCGGGGTTTTATAGCAATCAGCCCCAGCATTTT. Translation: CASSLSGFYSNQPQHF.

The genes are TRBV11-3 and TRBJ1-1; D may be TRBD1 (5 bases). The CDR3 is made up of 15 amino acids. Per the germline V gene, CDR1 is SGHNT and CDR2 is YENEEA. Trimming pared 2 bases from V and 6 bases from J, leaving 16 bases between. CDR3 coding DNA: TGTGCCAGCAGCTTACCACCTCCTGAGGGGCCTGAAGCTTTCTTT. Translated: CASSLPPPEGPEAFF.

The chain recombines TRBV5-8 with TRBJ1-2; D uncertain. The germline CDR1 and CDR2 sequences are SGHTS and YDEGEE. This CDR3 region has 14 residues. Deletions cut 0 bases from V and 5 bases from J, with 11 bases between. The CDR3 region is CASSLGGSSYGYTF. The CDR3 nucleotides are TGTGCCAGCAGCTTGGGAGGGTCTTCATATGGCTACACCTTC.

The chain recombines TRBV12-3 or TRBV12-4 with TRBJ1-5; D is uncertain. This CDR3 is 13 amino acids long. V was cut by 3 bases and J by 2 bases, with 5 bases left in between. CDR3 residues: CASSFFGNQPQHF. In DNA, the CDR3 is TGTGCCAGCAGTTTTTTTGGCAATCAGCCCCAGCATTTT.

The chain combines TRBV19 with TRBJ1-3; a weak D match, TRBD1 (5 bases). This CDR3 contains 14 residues. With 3 bases removed from V and 4 bases from J, the gap between germline ends came to 10 bases. CDR1 is LNHDA and CDR2 is SQIVND in the germline V gene (reference sequence). CDR3 bases: TGTGCCAGTAGTATGAGGGGAGAAGGAAACACCATATATTTT. It yields the protein CASSMRGEGNTIYF.

Regarding this clone: Its ends do not fully match the called genes, so a read error is possible. V gene TRBV28 combines with J gene TRBJ1-1, with D hard to call. This CDR3 has 13 amino acids. The germline V gene has CDR1 MDHEN and CDR2 SYDVKM. CDR3 nucleotide sequence: TGTGCCAGCAGTCAAGGGAGGAACCCTGAAGCTTTCTTT. This encodes CASSQGRNPEAFF.

The chain employs TRBV7-7 and TRBJ2-1, with 7 bases identical to TRBD1. The V gene end was trimmed by 4 bases and the J gene end by 8 bases; junction bases not matched to a gene: 5. Germline V gene data show CDR1 as SSHAT and CDR2 as FNYEAQ (reference sequence). The CDR3 spans 13 residues. In DNA, the CDR3 is TGTGCCAGCAGCTCTGACAGGGCGTATGAGCAGTTCTTC. As protein: CASSSDRAYEQFF.

This chain uses TRBV12-3 or TRBV12-4 with TRBJ1-4; D is undetermined. There are 11 residues in the CDR3. V was trimmed by 1 base and J by 7 bases, leaving 1 base between them. For the CDR3, the DNA is TGTGCCAGCAGTTTAGTTGAAAAACTGTTTTTT. Encoded protein: CASSLVEKLFF.

The chain employs TRBV28 and TRBJ2-1, with TRBD2 matching 9 bases. With 2 bases clipped from V and 10 bases from J, the junction kept 12 bases outside the gene matches. Germline V gene data show CDR1 as MDHEN and CDR2 as SYDVKM. This CDR3 is 16 amino acids long. CDR3 DNA sequence: TGTGCCAGCAGTTTAGGCGGCGCGGCTAGCGGGGAAGAGCAGTTCTTC. Translating it yields CASSLGGAASGEEQFF.

V and J are TRBV6-5 and TRBJ2-2; possibly TRBD2 for D (5 bases). Germline lookup yields CDR1 MNHEY and CDR2 SVGAGI. The CDR3 runs to 16 residues. Trimming removed 2 bases from V and 4 bases from J, with 14 bases in between. The DNA of the CDR3 is TGTGCCAGCAGTTACGAGGGCCCCGCGGGCACCGGGGAGCTGTTTTTT. Residues: CASSYEGPAGTGELFF.

The chain has TRBV2 and TRBJ2-7, with TRBD1 matching 7 bases. There are 15 residues in the CDR3. Germline CDR1 and CDR2: SNHLY and FYNNEI. V gave up 5 bases and J gave up 2 bases; unmatched junction bases: 9. The CDR3: CASSSGTEYPYEQYF. The CDR3 DNA reads TGTGCCAGCAGTTCCGGGACAGAATACCCCTACGAGCAGTACTTC.